This T cell receptor beta chain appears in the sequencing data of a study of monozygotic twins with inflammatory bowel disease. Whole-blood RNA isolation (total RNA) proceeded without T cell sorting. Turning to this clonotype: Antigen unknown.

Study-wide findings and caveats: Immunosuppressive treatments differing between patients may have added repertoire variability.

UMIs that had a 6-nucleotide sample barcode were put in using template switching. Following a re-call of the 5' RACE reads, TCRdb has one entry per CDR3 protein and lacks DNA. The sample has some 300,000 distinct CDR3 sequences. CDR1 LGHNA and CDR2 YSLEER come from the germline V gene. The CDR3 contains 18 residues. The sequence derives from a human donor with ulcerative colitis or Crohn's disease, or a healthy co-twin of an affected twin (not recorded which). This chain links TRBV4-3 with TRBJ2-3; no DNA is available, so the TRBD2 call from TCRdb remains unchecked. Material for sequencing was blood. The CDR3 sequence: CASSQARTSGRAADTQYF.